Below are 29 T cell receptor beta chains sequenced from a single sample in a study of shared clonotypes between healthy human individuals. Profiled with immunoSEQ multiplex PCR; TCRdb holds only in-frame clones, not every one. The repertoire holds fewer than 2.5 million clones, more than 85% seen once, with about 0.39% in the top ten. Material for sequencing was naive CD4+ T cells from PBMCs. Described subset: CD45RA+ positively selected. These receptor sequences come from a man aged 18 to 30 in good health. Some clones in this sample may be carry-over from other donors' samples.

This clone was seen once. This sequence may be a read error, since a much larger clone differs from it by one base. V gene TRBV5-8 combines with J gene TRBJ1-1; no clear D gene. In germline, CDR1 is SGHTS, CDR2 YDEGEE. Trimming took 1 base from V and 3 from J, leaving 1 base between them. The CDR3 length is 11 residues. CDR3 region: CASSLYTEAFF. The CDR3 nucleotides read TGTGCCAGCAGCTTGTACACTGAAGCTTTCTTT.

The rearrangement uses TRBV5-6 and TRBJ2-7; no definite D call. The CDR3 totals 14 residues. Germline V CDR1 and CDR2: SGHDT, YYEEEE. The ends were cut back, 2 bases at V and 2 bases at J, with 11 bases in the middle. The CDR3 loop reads CASSFDRITYEQYF. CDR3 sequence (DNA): TGTGCCAGCAGCTTCGACCGGATCACCTACGAGCAGTACTTC.

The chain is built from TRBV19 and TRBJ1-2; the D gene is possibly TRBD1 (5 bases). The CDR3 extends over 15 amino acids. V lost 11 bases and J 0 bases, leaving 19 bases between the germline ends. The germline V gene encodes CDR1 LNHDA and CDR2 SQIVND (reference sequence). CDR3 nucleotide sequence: TGTGCCTCCCGGGGGGGACGGAGACCTAACTATGGCTACACCTTC. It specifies CASRGGRRPNYGYTF. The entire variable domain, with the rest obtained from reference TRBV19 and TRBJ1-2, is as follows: DGGITQSPKYLFRKEGQNVTLSCEQNLNHDAMYWYRQDPGQGLRLIYYSQIVNDFQKGDIAEGYSVSREKKESFPLTVTSAQKNPTAFYLCASRGGRRPNYGYTFGSGTRLTVV.

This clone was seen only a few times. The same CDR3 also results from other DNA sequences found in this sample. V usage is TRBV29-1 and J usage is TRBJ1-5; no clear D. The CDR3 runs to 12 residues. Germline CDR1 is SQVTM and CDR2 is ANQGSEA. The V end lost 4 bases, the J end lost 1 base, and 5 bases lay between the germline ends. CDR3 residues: CSVAGSNQPQHF. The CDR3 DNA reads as TGCAGCGTTGCCGGGAGCAATCAGCCCCAGCATTTT.

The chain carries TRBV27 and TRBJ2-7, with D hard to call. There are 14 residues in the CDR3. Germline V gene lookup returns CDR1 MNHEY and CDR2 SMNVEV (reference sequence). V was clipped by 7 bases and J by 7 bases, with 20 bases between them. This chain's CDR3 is CASKLVSNLVEQYF. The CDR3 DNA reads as TGTGCCAGCAAGTTGGTGTCGAACCTCGTGGAGCAGTACTTC.

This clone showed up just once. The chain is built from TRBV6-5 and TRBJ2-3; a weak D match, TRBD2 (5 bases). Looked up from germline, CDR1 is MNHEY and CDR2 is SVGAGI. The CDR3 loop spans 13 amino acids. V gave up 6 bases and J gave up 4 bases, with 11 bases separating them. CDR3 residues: CASRRAASDTQYF. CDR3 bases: TGTGCCAGCAGGAGGGCGGCCTCAGATACGCAGTATTTT.

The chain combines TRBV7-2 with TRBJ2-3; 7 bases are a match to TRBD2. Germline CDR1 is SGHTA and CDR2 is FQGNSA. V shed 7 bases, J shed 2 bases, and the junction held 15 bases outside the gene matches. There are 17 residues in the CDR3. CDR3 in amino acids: CASTPRGGAGFTDTQYF. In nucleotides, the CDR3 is TGTGCCAGCACCCCCCGCGGGGGAGCGGGGTTCACAGATACGCAGTATTTT.

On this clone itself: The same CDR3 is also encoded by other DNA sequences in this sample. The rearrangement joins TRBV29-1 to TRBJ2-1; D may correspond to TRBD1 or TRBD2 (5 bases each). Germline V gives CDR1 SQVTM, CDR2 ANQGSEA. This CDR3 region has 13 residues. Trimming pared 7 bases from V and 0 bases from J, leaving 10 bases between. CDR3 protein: CSGAGSSYNEQFF. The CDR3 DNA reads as TGCAGCGGGGCAGGGAGCTCCTACAATGAGCAGTTCTTC.

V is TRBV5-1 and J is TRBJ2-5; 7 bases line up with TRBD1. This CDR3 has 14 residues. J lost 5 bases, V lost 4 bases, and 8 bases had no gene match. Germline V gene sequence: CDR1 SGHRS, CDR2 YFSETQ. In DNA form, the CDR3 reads TGCGCCAGCAGCCCCCGGACAGGTGCTGAGACCCAGTACTTC. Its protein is CASSPRTGAETQYF.

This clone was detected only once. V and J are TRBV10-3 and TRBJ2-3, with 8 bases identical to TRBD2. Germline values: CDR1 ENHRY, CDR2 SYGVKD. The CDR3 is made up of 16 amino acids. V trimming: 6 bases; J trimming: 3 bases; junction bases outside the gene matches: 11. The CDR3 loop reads CAISVAGSTGTDTQYF. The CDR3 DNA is TGTGCCATCAGCGTAGCGGGGTCAACGGGGACAGATACGCAGTATTTT.

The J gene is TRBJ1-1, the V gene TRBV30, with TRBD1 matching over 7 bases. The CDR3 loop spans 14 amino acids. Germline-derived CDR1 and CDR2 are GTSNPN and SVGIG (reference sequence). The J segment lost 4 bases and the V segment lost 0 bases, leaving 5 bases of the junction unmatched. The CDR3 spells CAWSVPGGGTEAFF. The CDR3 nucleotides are TGTGCCTGGAGTGTACCAGGGGGGGGCACTGAAGCTTTCTTT.

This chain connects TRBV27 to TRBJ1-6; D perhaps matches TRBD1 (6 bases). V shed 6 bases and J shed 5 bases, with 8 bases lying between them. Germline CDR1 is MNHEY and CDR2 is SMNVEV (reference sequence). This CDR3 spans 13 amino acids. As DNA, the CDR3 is TGTGCCAGCAGACGGACAGATAATTCACCCCTCCACTTT. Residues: CASRRTDNSPLHF.

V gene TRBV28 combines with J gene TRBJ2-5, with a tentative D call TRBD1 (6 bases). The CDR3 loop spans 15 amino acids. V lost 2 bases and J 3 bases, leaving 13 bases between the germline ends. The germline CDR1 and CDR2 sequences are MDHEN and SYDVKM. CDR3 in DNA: TGTGCCAGCAGTTTACAGGGGACCGCGAAAGAGACCCAGTACTTC. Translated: CASSLQGTAKETQYF.

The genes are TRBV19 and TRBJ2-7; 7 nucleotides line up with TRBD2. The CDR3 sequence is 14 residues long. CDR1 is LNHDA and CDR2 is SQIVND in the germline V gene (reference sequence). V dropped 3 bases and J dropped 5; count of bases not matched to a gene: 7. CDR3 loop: CASSIGGRQNEQYF. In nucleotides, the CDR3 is TGTGCCAGTAGTATCGGCGGGAGACAGAACGAGCAGTACTTC.

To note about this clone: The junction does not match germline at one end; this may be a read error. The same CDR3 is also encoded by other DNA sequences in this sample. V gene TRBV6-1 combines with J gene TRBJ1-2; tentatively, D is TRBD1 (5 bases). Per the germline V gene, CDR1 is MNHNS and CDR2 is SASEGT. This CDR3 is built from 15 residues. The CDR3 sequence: CASSEVGGSNYGYTF. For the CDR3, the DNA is TGTGCCAGCAGCGAAGTGGGGGGTTCCAACTATGGCTACACCTTC.

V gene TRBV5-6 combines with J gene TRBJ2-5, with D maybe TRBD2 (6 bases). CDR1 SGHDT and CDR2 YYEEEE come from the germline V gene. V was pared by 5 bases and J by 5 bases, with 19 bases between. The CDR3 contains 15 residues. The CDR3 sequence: CASSLPWGVEETQYF. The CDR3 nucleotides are TGTGCCAGCAGTTTGCCCTGGGGGGTCGAGGAGACCCAGTACTTC.

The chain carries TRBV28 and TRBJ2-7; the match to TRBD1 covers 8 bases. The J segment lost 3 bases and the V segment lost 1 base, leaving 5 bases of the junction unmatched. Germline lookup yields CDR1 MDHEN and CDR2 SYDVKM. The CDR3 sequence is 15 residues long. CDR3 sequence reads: CASSLLLGQGYEQYF. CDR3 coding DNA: TGTGCCAGCAGTTTATTGCTAGGACAGGGCTACGAGCAGTACTTC.

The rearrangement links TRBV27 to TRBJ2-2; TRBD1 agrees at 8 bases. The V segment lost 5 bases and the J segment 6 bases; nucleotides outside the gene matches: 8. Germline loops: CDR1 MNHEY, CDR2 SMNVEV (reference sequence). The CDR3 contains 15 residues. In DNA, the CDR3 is TGTGCCAGCAGTCTCCTAGGACAGGGTCCCGGGGAGCTGTTTTTT. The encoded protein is CASSLLGQGPGELFF.

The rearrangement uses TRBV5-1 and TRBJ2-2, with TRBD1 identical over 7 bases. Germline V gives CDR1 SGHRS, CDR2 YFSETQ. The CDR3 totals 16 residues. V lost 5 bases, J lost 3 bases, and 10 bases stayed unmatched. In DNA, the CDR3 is TGCGCCAGCAGACCGACAGGGTTATCGGACACCGGGGAGCTGTTTTTT. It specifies CASRPTGLSDTGELFF.

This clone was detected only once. CDR3 sequence reads: CASSLMAPSSYNEQFF. The CDR3, as DNA: TGTGCCAGCAGCTTAATGGCTCCTAGCTCCTACAATGAGCAGTTCTTC. This chain joins TRBV7-3 and TRBJ2-1; D remains unclear. V was pared by 1 base and J by 0 bases, with 10 bases between. The CDR3 length is 16 residues. Germline V lookup: CDR1 SGHTA, CDR2 FQGTGA. The full variable domain, with the rest looked up from reference TRBV7-3 and TRBJ2-1, is GAGVSQTPSNKVTEKGKYVELRCDPISGHTALYWYRQSLGQGPEFLIYFQGTGAADDSGLPNDRFFAVRPEGSVSTLKIQRTERGDSAVYLCASSLMAPSSYNEQFFGPGTRLTVL.

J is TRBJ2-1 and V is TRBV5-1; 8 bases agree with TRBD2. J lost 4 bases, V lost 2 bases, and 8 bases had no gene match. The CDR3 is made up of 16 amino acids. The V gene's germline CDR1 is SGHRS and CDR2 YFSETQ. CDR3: CASSFSGSGSYNEQFF. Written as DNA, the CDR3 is TGCGCCAGCAGCTTTTCGGGGAGCGGGAGTTACAATGAGCAGTTCTTC.

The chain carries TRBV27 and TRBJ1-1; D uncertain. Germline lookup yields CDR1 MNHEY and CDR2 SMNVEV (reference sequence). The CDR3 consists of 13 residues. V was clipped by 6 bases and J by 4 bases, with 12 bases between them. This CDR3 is CASRAAWGTEAFF. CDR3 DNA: TGTGCCAGCAGGGCCGCGTGGGGCACTGAAGCTTTCTTT.

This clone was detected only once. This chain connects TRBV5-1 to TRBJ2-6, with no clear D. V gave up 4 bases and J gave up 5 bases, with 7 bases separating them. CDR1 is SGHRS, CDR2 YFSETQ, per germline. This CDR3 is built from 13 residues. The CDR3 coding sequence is TGCGCCAGCAGCCCTGCCTGGGCCAACGTCCTGACTTTC. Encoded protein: CASSPAWANVLTF.

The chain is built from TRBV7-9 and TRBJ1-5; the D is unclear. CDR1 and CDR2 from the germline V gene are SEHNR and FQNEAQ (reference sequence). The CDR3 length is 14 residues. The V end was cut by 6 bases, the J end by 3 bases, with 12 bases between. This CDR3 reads CASRNNNPNQPQHF. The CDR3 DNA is TGTGCCAGCAGGAATAATAATCCCAATCAGCCCCAGCATTTT.

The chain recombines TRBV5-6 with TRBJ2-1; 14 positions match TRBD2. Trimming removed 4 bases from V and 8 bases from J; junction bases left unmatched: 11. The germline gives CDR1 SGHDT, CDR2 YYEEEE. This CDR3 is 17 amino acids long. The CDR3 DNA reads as TGTGCCAGCAGCCCCATGGGACTAGCGGGAGTAGGCGATGAGCAGTTCTTC. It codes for CASSPMGLAGVGDEQFF.

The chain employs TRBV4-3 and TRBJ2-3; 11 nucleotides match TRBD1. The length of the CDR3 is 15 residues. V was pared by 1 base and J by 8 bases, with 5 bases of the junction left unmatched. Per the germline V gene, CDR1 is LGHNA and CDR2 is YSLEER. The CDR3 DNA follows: TGCGCCAGCAGCCAAGTCGGACAGGGGGCGCGTACGCAGTATTTT. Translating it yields CASSQVGQGARTQYF.

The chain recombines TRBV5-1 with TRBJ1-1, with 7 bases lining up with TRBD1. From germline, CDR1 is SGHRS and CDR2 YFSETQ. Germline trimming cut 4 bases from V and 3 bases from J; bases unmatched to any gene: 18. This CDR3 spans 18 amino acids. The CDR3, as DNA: TGCGCCAGCAGCCCAGGGGGGGGCGCGGGAAATAGTTACACTGAAGCTTTCTTT. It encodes CASSPGGGAGNSYTEAFF.

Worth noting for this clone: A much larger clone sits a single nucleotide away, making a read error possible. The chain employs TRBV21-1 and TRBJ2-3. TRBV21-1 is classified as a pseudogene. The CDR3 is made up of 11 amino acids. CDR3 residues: CASSSTDTQYF. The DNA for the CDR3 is TGTGCCAGCAGTTCCACAGATACGCAGTATTTT.

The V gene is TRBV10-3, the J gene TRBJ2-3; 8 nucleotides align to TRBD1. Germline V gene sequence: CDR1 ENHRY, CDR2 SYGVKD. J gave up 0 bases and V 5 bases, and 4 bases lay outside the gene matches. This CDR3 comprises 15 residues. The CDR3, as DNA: TGTGCCATCAGTCGGGACAGGTCTAGCACAGATACGCAGTATTTT. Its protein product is CAISRDRSSTDTQYF.